Here is one TCR beta chain with its context. Antigen: not known. The data derive from a study of T cells after yellow fever vaccination. The overall study: In the case of low-cell-number fractions, SMART-Seq v4 Ultra Low Input was used for preparation. Notes on the study in general: Repertoires obtained by FACS sorting could include abundant clonotypes that entered as contaminants from the bulk population. After the booster, around 95% of CD4 and about 90% of CD8 primary-response clones were re-detected.

By 5'RACE template switching, TCR cDNA was produced, with a universal primer site and UMIs added in the process. A single record per CDR3 protein comes from TCRdb applying MiXCR to the 5' RACE reads. The sample records hundreds of thousands of distinct CDR3 sequences, 21% being singletons. CDR1 and CDR2 from the germline V gene are DFQATT and SNEGSKA (reference sequence). The CDR3 is 11 residues long. The sequenced sample was PBMCs, obtained about 20 days after the first yellow fever vaccination. The TCR sequence derives from a man between 18 and 35 years old who received the YFV17D yellow fever vaccine. The chain joins TRBV20-1 to TRBJ2-5, with D possibly matching TRBD1 (5 bases). The CDR3 sequence: CSGHYQETQYF. DNA for the CDR3: TGCAGCGGACACTACCAAGAGACCCAGTACTTC.